The 30 T cell receptor beta chains below all came from one sample that was sequenced in a study of T cell changes during pregnancy in multiple sclerosis. Assay: immunoSEQ multiplex PCR; the TCRdb copy retains only in-frame clones and omits some. The repertoire has about 45,000 clones, approximately 96% of them found once; the top ten carry roughly 0.9%. The source was peripheral blood, collected in the second trimester of pregnancy. The receptor set was obtained from a female donor with multiple sclerosis, enrolled in a pregnancy study.

CDR3 residues: CASSDLSRTGNEQYF. The CDR3 nucleotides are TGTGCCAGCAGTGACCTTTCCCGGACAGGGAATGAGCAGTACTTC. The chain links TRBV25-1 to TRBJ2-7, with 8 bases identical to TRBD1. CDR1 and CDR2 (germline): MGHDK, SYGVNS. This CDR3 spans 15 amino acids. With V trimmed by 3 bases and J by 7 bases, 11 bases remained unmatched.

This clone showed up just a few times. V gene TRBV19 combines with J gene TRBJ1-6; D gene ambiguous. The CDR3 runs 13 residues. Germline V gene lookup returns CDR1 LNHDA and CDR2 SQIVND (reference sequence). The V end lost 8 bases, the J end lost 3 bases, and 8 bases lay between the germline ends. The CDR3 sequence: CASHVHYNSPLHF. The CDR3 DNA is TGTGCCAGTCATGTTCACTATAATTCACCCCTCCACTTT.

V and J are TRBV9 and TRBJ1-3; D is unresolved. V lost 3 bases and J 5 bases, leaving 3 bases between the germline ends. CDR1 is SGDLS and CDR2 is YYNGEE in the germline V gene. This CDR3 is 11 amino acids long. The DNA for the CDR3 is TGTGCCAGCAGCGACAGAAACACCATATATTTT. Translated: CASSDRNTIYF.

The chain recombines TRBV27 with TRBJ1-3, with D uncertain. With 11 bases removed from V and 9 bases from J, the gap between germline ends came to 17 bases. Per germline, CDR1 MNHEY and CDR2 SMNVEV (reference sequence). The CDR3 is 12 amino acids. The CDR3 sequence: CAEESGDVTIYF. DNA for the CDR3: TGTGCCGAAGAATCAGGTGACGTCACCATATATTTT.

CDR3 sequence reads: CASQGRSREETQYF. The CDR3 DNA reads TGTGCCAGCCAAGGAAGGTCCAGGGAAGAGACCCAGTACTTC. The chain carries TRBV7-6 and TRBJ2-5, with TRBD1 as a possible D gene (5 bases). The CDR3 runs 14 residues. CDR1 and CDR2 (germline): SGHVS, FNYEAQ. Trimming cost V 8 bases and J 3 bases, with 16 bases left between them. Drawing the rest from reference TRBV7-6 and TRBJ2-5, the complete variable domain is GAGVSQSPRYKVTKRGQDVALRCDPISGHVSLYWYRQALGQGPEFLTYFNYEAQQDKSGLPNDRFSAERPEGSISTLTIQRTEQRDSAMYRCASQGRSREETQYFGPGTRLLVL.

The rearrangement joins TRBV19 to TRBJ1-3; D is undetermined. This CDR3 is built from 15 residues. Trimming removed 7 bases from V and 0 bases from J, with 13 bases in between. Germline CDR1 is LNHDA and CDR2 is SQIVND (reference sequence). The CDR3 DNA follows: TGTGCCAGTAACATCGGGAGATTCTCTGGAAACACCATATATTTT. Encoded protein: CASNIGRFSGNTIYF.

The chain is built from TRBV5-4 and TRBJ2-7; a possible D gene is TRBD1 (5 bases). V was cut by 0 bases and J by 5 bases, with 12 bases left in between. The germline gives CDR1 SGHNT, CDR2 YYREEE (reference sequence). This CDR3 region has 14 residues. The CDR3 coding sequence is TGTGCCAGCAGCTTGGGCAGGGTTCGAGACGAGCAGTACTTC. Translating it yields CASSLGRVRDEQYF.

The gene calls are TRBV6-1 and TRBJ2-7; maybe TRBD1 (6 bases). V gave up 10 bases and J gave up 3 bases, with 16 bases separating them. CDR1 and CDR2 from the germline V gene are MNHNS and SASEGT. The CDR3 extends over 13 amino acids. The CDR3 is CAIQQGTRYEQYF. As DNA, the CDR3 is TGTGCCATCCAACAGGGTACGCGCTACGAGCAGTACTTC.

This sequence joins TRBV25-1 and TRBJ1-2; perhaps TRBD1 as D (5 bases). The CDR3 totals 12 residues. V was trimmed by 5 bases and J by 6 bases, leaving 10 bases between them. Germline V gives CDR1 MGHDK, CDR2 SYGVNS. Here the CDR3 DNA reads TGTGCCAGCAGTCATTCAGGGCATGGCTACACCTTC. Translating it yields CASSHSGHGYTF.

The chain combines TRBV11-3 with TRBJ1-1; 11 bases are shared with TRBD1. This CDR3 is 16 amino acids long. Trimming took 4 bases from V and 3 from J; bases not matched to a gene: 7. Germline values: CDR1 SGHNT, CDR2 YENEEA. CDR3 sequence reads: CASSSTDRGRDTEAFF. The CDR3 region has the DNA TGTGCCAGCAGCTCCACGGACAGGGGGCGGGACACTGAAGCTTTCTTT.

CDR3 nucleotide sequence: TGTGCCAGCAGTGACTCCGGACAGACGAACACCGGGGAGCTGTTTTTT. Translation: CASSDSGQTNTGELFF. The rearrangement joins TRBV6-4 to TRBJ2-2; D perhaps matches TRBD1 (6 bases). This CDR3 region has 16 residues. Germline loops: CDR1 MRHNA, CDR2 SNTAGT. Trimming removed 0 bases from V and 0 bases from J, with 8 bases in between.

Only one count was recorded for this clone. This chain connects TRBV11-2 to TRBJ1-2; 9 positions match TRBD1. The germline gives CDR1 SGHAT, CDR2 FQNNGV. The V segment lost 5 bases and the J segment 4 bases; nucleotides outside the gene matches: 5. CDR3 length: 14 residues. The CDR3 DNA is TGTGCCAGCAGCCCTCGGACAGGGGTCTATGGCTACACCTTC. Translating it yields CASSPRTGVYGYTF.

The chain has TRBV15 and TRBJ2-7; 7 bases are shared with TRBD2. This CDR3 has 15 residues. Trimming took 3 bases from V and 7 from J; bases not matched to a gene: 12. The germline V gene encodes CDR1 LNHNV and CDR2 YYDKDF (reference sequence). The CDR3 DNA is TGTGCCACCAGCAGGGGTGGGGCGGGGGACGGTGAGCAGTACTTC. It codes for CATSRGGAGDGEQYF.

The J gene is TRBJ2-1, the V gene TRBV29-1; 7 bases align to TRBD1. Per germline, CDR1 SQVTM and CDR2 ANQGSEA. V shed 7 bases, J shed 0 bases, and the junction held 6 bases outside the gene matches. The CDR3 totals 14 residues. The DNA for the CDR3 is TGCAGCGCGAAGGACAGGTCCTCCTACAATGAGCAGTTCTTC. As protein: CSAKDRSSYNEQFF.

This clone was detected once. The chain joins TRBV29-1 to TRBJ2-7; TRBD1 might be the D (5 bases). The CDR3 length is 13 residues. CDR1 SQVTM and CDR2 ANQGSEA come from the germline V gene. Trimming took 4 bases from V and 2 from J, leaving 12 bases between them. The CDR3 region has the DNA TGCAGCGTTGGTGTACAGGCCGCCTACGAGCAGTACTTC. Protein: CSVGVQAAYEQYF.

The chain carries TRBV7-2 and TRBJ1-2; D unclear. The CDR3 contains 14 residues. With 4 bases removed from V and 2 bases from J, the gap between germline ends came to 11 bases. Germline V gene sequence: CDR1 SGHTA, CDR2 FQGNSA. The CDR3 protein is CASSSFMANYGYTF. Here the CDR3 DNA reads TGTGCCAGCAGCTCCTTTATGGCCAACTATGGCTACACCTTC.

The chain uses TRBV28 and TRBJ1-2; D remains unclear. The CDR3 extends over 12 amino acids. CDR1 is MDHEN, CDR2 SYDVKM, per germline. V lost 3 bases and J lost 4, with 6 bases in between. The CDR3 reads CASSLTLYGYTF. CDR3 coding DNA: TGTGCCAGCAGTTTGACACTCTATGGCTACACCTTC.

The chain uses TRBV7-6 and TRBJ1-1, with a weak D call TRBD1 (6 bases). The germline CDR1 and CDR2 sequences are SGHVS and FNYEAQ. The V end was cut by 5 bases, the J end by 6 bases, with 13 bases between. The CDR3 has 13 residues. CDR3 amino acids: CASSGQGRAEAFF. CDR3 DNA sequence: TGTGCCAGCAGCGGCCAGGGGCGGGCTGAAGCTTTCTTT.

The V and J genes are TRBV5-1 and TRBJ2-3; no firm D call. Germline lookup yields CDR1 SGHRS and CDR2 YFSETQ. This CDR3 comprises 15 residues. The germline V and J ends were trimmed by 0 bases and 2 bases, with 10 bases remaining between them. The CDR3 DNA is TGCGCCAGCAGCTTGGAAATGAGGTCCACAGATACGCAGTATTTT. Amino acid sequence: CASSLEMRSTDTQYF.

This chain uses TRBV11-3 with TRBJ2-1, with 11 bases fitting TRBD1. V gave up 1 base and J gave up 2 bases; unmatched junction bases: 1. Germline loops: CDR1 SGHNT, CDR2 YENEEA. The CDR3 spans 16 residues. The CDR3 is CASSLGGQGAYNEQFF. CDR3 nucleotide sequence: TGTGCCAGCAGCTTAGGGGGACAGGGGGCCTACAATGAGCAGTTCTTC.

The CDR3, as DNA: TGTGCCAGCAGAAGGGGGGGCCAGCTCCTCTATGGCTACACCTTC. The encoded protein is CASRRGGQLLYGYTF. The chain employs TRBV6-6 and TRBJ1-2; possible D gene TRBD1, 6 bases. Germline V lookup: CDR1 MNHNY, CDR2 SVGAGI (reference sequence). The V end was cut by 6 bases, the J end by 4 bases, with 18 bases between. The length of the CDR3 is 15 residues.

V gene TRBV6-1 combines with J gene TRBJ1-2, with D hard to call. Per the germline V gene, CDR1 is MNHNS and CDR2 is SASEGT. V lost 2 bases and J 0 bases, leaving 10 bases between the germline ends. The CDR3 contains 15 residues. CDR3 sequence reads: CASSEPGLSNYGYTF. CDR3 bases: TGTGCCAGCAGTGAACCCGGACTGTCTAACTATGGCTACACCTTC.

The chain combines TRBV2 with TRBJ2-5, with 11 bases aligning to TRBD2. The CDR3 is 15 amino acids. V shed 4 bases and J 4 bases; nucleotides not matched to a gene: 5. CDR1 and CDR2 from the germline V gene are SNHLY and FYNNEI. For the CDR3, the DNA is TGTGCCAGCAGTGGAGATAGCGGGGGGGGAGAGACCCAGTACTTC. Translating gives CASSGDSGGGETQYF.

This clone was observed once. V is TRBV7-9 and J is TRBJ2-5, with 9 bases matching TRBD1. The CDR3 spans 16 residues. Germline trimming cut 6 bases from V and 1 base from J; bases unmatched to any gene: 9. From germline, CDR1 is SEHNR and CDR2 FQNEAQ (reference sequence). This CDR3 is CASSSSGTGTQETQYF. CDR3 DNA sequence: TGTGCCAGCAGTTCTTCCGGGACAGGGACCCAAGAGACCCAGTACTTC. Drawing the rest from reference TRBV7-9 and TRBJ2-5, the complete variable domain is DTGVSQNPRHKITKRGQNVTFRCDPISEHNRLYWYRQTLGQGPEFLTYFQNEAQLEKSRLLSDRFSAERPKGSFSTLEIQRTEQGDSAMYLCASSSSGTGTQETQYFGPGTRLLVL.

The rearrangement joins TRBV5-1 to TRBJ1-1; D is undetermined. From germline, CDR1 is SGHRS and CDR2 YFSETQ. The CDR3 runs to 15 residues. V was clipped by 0 bases and J by 7 bases, with 16 bases between them. The CDR3 sequence: CASSLAAGMPIEAFF. CDR3 nucleotides: TGCGCCAGCAGCTTGGCCGCGGGTATGCCCATTGAAGCTTTCTTT.

The V gene is TRBV7-6, the J gene TRBJ1-2, with 8 bases fitting TRBD1. CDR1 and CDR2 from the germline V gene are SGHVS and FNYEAQ. The CDR3 contains 17 residues. V shed 3 bases, J shed 4 bases, and the junction held 13 bases outside the gene matches. The CDR3 sequence is CASSFDRGGSQLYGYTF. In DNA form, the CDR3 reads TGTGCCAGCAGCTTCGACAGGGGAGGATCCCAACTCTATGGCTACACCTTC. Drawing the rest from reference TRBV7-6 and TRBJ1-2, the complete variable domain is GAGVSQSPRYKVTKRGQDVALRCDPISGHVSLYWYRQALGQGPEFLTYFNYEAQQDKSGLPNDRFSAERPEGSISTLTIQRTEQRDSAMYRCASSFDRGGSQLYGYTFGSGTRLTVV.

The gene calls are TRBV4-3 and TRBJ1-2, with D possibly TRBD1 on 5 matching bases. The CDR3 has 15 amino acids. V lost 0 bases, J lost 7 bases, and 15 bases lay in between. Germline CDR1 is LGHNA and CDR2 is YSLEER. CDR3 nucleotides: TGCGCCAGCAGCCAAGATCTTTCGGGGGTTCGTGGCTACACCTTC. It codes for CASSQDLSGVRGYTF.

This chain uses TRBV27 with TRBJ1-1; the D gene is possibly TRBD1 (6 bases). V was cut by 3 bases and J by 0 bases, with 20 bases left in between. Germline CDR1 reads MNHEY; CDR2 reads SMNVEV (reference sequence). The CDR3 sequence is 18 residues long. The CDR3 DNA reads as TGTGCCAGCAGTTTTATTCAAAATCCGGGACAACTGAACACTGAAGCTTTCTTT. It is translated as CASSFIQNPGQLNTEAFF.

The V call is TRBV19, the J call TRBJ1-1; tentative D call: TRBD1 (6 bases). The CDR3 loop spans 13 amino acids. V was trimmed by 7 bases and J by 3 bases, leaving 12 bases between them. CDR1 and CDR2 (germline): LNHDA, SQIVND (reference sequence). This CDR3 reads CASTRQEHTEAFF. The CDR3 DNA is TGTGCCAGTACCAGACAGGAACACACTGAAGCTTTCTTT.

Here the CDR3 DNA reads TGTGCCAGCAGCTTCGGCTACGAGCAGTACTTC. Translating gives CASSFGYEQYF. The chain is built from TRBV5-5 and TRBJ2-7, with no clear D. The CDR3 extends over 11 amino acids. Germline values: CDR1 SGHKS, CDR2 YYEKEE (reference sequence). The V gene lost 2 bases and the J gene lost 3 bases, with 3 bases spanning the gap. Looking up the rest from reference TRBV5-5 and TRBJ2-7 gives the full variable domain: DAGVTQSPTHLIKTRGQQVTLRCSPISGHKSVSWYQQVLGQGPQFIFQYYEKEERGRGNFPDRFSARQFPNYSSELNVNALLLGDSALYLCASSFGYEQYFGPGTRLTVT.